One TCR beta chain is described in this entry. This entry is derived from a study of radiation and T cells in renal cell carcinoma. The protocol was immunoSEQ multiplex PCR, while the TCRdb copy is restricted to in-frame clones and leaves out a portion. This table holds about 130,000 clones, about four fifths found once. Described time point: blood 2 weeks post-SBRT. The treatment was: 15 Gy SBRT to primary tumor, nephrectomy 4 weeks later. The V segment lost 5 bases and the J segment 6 bases; nucleotides outside the gene matches: 5. CDR3 length: 13 amino acids. CDR1 and CDR2 (germline): SQVTM, ANQGSEA.

The receptor was derived from a man over 45 with renal cell carcinoma. The chain combines TRBV29-1 with TRBJ1-5; 9 bases fit TRBD1. The specimen comprised blood, sampled from a patient whose treatment included radiotherapy and nephrectomy. CDR3 amino acids: CSVLQGASQPQHF. In DNA form, the CDR3 reads TGCAGCGTTTTACAGGGGGCAAGTCAGCCCCAGCATTTT. Filled out from reference TRBV29-1 and TRBJ1-5, the complete variable domain reads SAVISQKPSRDICQRGTSLTIQCQVDSQVTMMFWYRQQPGQSLTLIATANQGSEATYESGFVIDKFPISRPNLTFSTLTVSNMSPEDSSIYLCSVLQGASQPQHFGDGTRLSIL.